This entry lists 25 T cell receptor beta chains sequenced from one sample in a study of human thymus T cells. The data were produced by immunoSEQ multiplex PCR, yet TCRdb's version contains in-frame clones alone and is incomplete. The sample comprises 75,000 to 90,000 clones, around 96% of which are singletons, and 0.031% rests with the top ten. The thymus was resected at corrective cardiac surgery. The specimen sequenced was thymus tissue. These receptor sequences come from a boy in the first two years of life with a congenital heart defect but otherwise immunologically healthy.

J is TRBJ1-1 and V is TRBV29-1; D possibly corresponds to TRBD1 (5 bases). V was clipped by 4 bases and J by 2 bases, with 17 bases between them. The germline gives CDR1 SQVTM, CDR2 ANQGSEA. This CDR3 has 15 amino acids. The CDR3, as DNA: TGCAGCGTTGCTGACAGTAATAAATTCAACACTGAAGCTTTCTTT. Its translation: CSVADSNKFNTEAFF.

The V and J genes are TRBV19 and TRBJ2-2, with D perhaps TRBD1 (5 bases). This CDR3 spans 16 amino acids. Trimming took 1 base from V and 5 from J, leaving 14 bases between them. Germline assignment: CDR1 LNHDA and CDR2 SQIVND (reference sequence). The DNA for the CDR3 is TGTGCCAGTAGTATAGTCGCCAGGGAACGGACCGGGGAGCTGTTTTTT. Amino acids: CASSIVARERTGELFF.

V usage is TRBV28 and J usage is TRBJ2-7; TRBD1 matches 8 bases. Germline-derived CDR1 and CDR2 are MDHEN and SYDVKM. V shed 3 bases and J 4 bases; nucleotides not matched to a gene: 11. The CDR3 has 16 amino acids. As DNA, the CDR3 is TGTGCCAGCAGTTTCCCTGGGACAGGTGGGGGTTACGAGCAGTACTTC. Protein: CASSFPGTGGGYEQYF.

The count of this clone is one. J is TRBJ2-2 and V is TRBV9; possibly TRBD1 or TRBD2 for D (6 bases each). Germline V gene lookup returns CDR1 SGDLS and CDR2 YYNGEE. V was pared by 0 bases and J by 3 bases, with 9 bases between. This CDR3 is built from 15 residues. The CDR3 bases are TGTGCCAGCAGCGTAGAGGGGGACTACACCGGGGAGCTGTTTTTT. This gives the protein CASSVEGDYTGELFF.

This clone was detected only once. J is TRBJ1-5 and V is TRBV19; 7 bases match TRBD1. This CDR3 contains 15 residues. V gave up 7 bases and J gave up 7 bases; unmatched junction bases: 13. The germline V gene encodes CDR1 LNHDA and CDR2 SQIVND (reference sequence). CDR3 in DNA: TGTGCCAGTAATGACATCCGGGACAGCGGGCAGCCCCAGCATTTT. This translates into CASNDIRDSGQPQHF.

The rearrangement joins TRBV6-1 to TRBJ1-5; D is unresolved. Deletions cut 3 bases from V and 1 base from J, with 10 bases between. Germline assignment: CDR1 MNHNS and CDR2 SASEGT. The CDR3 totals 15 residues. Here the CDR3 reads CASSDPRGSNQPQHF. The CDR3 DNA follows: TGTGCCAGCAGTGACCCTCGAGGGAGCAATCAGCCCCAGCATTTT.

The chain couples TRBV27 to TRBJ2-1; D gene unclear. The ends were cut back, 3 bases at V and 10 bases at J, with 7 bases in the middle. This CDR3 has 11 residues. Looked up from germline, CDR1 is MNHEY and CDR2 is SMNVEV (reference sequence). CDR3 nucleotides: TGTGCCAGCAGTTTCAGACACGAGCAGTTCTTC. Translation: CASSFRHEQFF.

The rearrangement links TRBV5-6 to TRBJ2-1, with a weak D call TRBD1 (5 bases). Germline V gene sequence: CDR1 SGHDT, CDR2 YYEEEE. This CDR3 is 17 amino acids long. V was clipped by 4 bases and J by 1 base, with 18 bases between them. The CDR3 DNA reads TGTGCCAGCAGCGGGAAGCAGGGTGTTTGGTCCTACAATGAGCAGTTCTTC. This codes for CASSGKQGVWSYNEQFF.

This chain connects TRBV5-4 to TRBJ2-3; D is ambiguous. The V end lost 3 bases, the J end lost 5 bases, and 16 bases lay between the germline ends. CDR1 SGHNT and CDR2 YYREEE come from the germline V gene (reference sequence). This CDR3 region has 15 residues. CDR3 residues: CASSSYYDPLDTQYF. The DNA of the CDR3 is TGTGCCAGCAGCTCCTACTATGACCCCCTAGATACGCAGTATTTT.

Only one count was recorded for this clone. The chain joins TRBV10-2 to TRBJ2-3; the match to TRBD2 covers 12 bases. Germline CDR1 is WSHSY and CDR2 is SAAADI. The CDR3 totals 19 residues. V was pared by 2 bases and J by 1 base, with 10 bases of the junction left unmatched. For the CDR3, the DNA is TGCGCCAGCAGTGAGATCGTACTAGCGGGAGGATGGGGCACAGATACGCAGTATTTT. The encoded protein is CASSEIVLAGGWGTDTQYF.

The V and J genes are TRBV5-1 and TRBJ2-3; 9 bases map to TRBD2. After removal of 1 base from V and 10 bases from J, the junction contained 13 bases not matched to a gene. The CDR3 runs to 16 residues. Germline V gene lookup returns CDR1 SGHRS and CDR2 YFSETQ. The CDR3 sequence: CASSLNGSSGIYPQYF. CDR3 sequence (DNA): TGCGCCAGCAGCTTGAATGGTTCTAGCGGGATTTACCCGCAGTATTTT.

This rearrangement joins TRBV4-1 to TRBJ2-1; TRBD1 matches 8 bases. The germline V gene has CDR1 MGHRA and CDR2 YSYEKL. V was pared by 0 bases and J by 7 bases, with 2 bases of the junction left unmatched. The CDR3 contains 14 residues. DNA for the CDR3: TGCGCCAGCAGCCAAGATAGGACAGGGAATGAGCAGTTCTTC. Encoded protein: CASSQDRTGNEQFF.

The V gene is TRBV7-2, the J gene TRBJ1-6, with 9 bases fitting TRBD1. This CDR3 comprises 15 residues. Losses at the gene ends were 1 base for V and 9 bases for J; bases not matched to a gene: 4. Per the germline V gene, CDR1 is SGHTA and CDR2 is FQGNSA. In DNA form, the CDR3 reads TGTGCCAGCAGCTTAGTGGGACAGGGAGGTTCACCCCTCCACTTT. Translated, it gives CASSLVGQGGSPLHF.

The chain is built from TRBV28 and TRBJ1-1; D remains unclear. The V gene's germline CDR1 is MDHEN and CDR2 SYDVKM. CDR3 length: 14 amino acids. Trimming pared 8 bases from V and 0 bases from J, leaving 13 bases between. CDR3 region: CASASRNMNTEAFF. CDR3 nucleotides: TGTGCCAGCGCGTCCCGTAACATGAACACTGAAGCTTTCTTT.

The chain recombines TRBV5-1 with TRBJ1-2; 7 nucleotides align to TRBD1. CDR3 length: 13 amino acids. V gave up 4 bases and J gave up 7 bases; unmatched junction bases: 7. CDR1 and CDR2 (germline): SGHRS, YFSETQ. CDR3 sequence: CASSPKGTVGYTF. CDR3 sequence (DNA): TGCGCCAGCAGCCCTAAAGGGACAGTTGGCTACACCTTC.

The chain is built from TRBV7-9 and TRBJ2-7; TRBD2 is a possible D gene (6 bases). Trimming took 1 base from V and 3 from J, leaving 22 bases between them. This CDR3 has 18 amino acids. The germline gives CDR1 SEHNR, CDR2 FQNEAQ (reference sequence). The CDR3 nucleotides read TGTGCCAGCAGCTTAGGGTGTGGAGGGCCTAAGCGCTTCTACGAGCAGTACTTC. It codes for CASSLGCGGPKRFYEQYF.

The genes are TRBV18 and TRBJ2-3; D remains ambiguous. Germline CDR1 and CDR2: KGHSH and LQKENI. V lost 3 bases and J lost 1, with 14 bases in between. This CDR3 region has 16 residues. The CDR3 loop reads CASSPPWQAGTDTQYF. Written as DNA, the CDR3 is TGTGCCAGCTCACCGCCGTGGCAGGCGGGCACAGATACGCAGTATTTT.

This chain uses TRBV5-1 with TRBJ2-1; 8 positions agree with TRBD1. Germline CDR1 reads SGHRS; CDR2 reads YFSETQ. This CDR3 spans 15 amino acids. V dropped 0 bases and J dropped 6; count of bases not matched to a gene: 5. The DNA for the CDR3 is TGCGCCAGCAGCTTGGGACAGGGGAGAGTCAATGAGCAGTTCTTC. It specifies CASSLGQGRVNEQFF.

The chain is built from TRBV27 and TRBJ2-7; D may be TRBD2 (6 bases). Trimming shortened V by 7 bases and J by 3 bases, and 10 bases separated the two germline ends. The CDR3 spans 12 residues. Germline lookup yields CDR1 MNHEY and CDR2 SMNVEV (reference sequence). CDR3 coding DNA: TGTGCCAGCAAGCAGGGAGGCTACGAGCAGTACTTC. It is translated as CASKQGGYEQYF.

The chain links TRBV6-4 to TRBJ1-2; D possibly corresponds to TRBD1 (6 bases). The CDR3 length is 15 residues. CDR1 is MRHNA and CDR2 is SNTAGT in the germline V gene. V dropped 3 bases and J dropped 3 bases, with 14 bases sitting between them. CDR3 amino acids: CASSDMGGGDYGYTF. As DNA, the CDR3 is TGTGCCAGCAGTGATATGGGGGGCGGGGACTATGGCTACACCTTC.

In DNA, the CDR3 is TGTGCCAGCAGTCGGGGTCGTAGTCAGCCCCAGCATTTT. It translates to CASSRGRSQPQHF. This sequence joins TRBV6-5 and TRBJ1-5; D uncertain. CDR3 length: 13 residues. The germline gives CDR1 MNHEY, CDR2 SVGAGI. V was shortened by 5 bases and J by 6 bases, with 11 bases between the two germline ends.

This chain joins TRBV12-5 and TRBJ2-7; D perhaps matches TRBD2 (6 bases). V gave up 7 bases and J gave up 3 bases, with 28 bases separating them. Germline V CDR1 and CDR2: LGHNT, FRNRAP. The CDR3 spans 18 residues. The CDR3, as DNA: TGTGCTAGTGCCCCCGCCCCCCGGGACTCGGAGCCTATCTACGAGCAGTACTTC. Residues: CASAPAPRDSEPIYEQYF.

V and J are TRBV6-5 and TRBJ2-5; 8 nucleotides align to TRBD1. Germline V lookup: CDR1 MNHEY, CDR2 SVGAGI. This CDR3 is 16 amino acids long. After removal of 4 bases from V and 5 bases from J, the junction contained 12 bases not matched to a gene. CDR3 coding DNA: TGTGCCAGCAGTTCGGACAGGGTGGGGGCTGTGGAGACCCAGTACTTC. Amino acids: CASSSDRVGAVETQYF.

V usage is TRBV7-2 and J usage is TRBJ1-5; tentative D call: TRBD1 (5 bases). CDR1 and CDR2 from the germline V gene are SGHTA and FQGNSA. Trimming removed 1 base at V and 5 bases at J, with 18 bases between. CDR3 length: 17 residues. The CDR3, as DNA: TGTGCCAGCAGCTTAGAGGGGTCCGGGATCAGGGATCAGCCCCAGCATTTT. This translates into CASSLEGSGIRDQPQHF.

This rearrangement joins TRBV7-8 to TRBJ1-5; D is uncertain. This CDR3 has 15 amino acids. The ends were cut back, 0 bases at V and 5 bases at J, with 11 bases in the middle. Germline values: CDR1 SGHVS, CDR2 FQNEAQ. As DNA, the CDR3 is TGTGCCAGCAGCTTAGCTGCAGGTAGTTATCAGCCCCAGCATTTT. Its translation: CASSLAAGSYQPQHF.